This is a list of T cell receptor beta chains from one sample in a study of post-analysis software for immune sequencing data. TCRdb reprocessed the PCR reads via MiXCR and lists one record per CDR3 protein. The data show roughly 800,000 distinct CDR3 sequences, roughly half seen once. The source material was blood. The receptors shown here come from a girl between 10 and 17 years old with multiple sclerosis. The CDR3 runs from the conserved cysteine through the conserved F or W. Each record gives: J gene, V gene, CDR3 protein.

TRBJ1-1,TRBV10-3,CAIGDSTVTEAFF
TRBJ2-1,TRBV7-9,CASSLPGLESNEQFF
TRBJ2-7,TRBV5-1,CASRRLAGQPSSYEQYF
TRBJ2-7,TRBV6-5,CASSYSGTGLSYEQYF
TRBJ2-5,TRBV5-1,CASSLADRQETQYF
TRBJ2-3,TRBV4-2,CASSQDGTTDTQYF
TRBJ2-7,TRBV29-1,CSVEGRGGEVYEQYF
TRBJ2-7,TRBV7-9,CASSLARGAKDEQYF
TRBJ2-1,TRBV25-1,CASSMQGGEQFF
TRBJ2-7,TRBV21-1,CASSKKDRGLYEQYF
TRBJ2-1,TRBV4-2,CASSQGRFNEQFF
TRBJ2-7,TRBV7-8,CASSLTSGRANLYEQYF
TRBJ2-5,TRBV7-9,CASSPPPRGSIQTQYF
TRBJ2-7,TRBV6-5,CASSSRTSSYEQYF
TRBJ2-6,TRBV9,CASSVRDREKGANVLTF
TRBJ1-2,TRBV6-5,CASSYKDYGYTF
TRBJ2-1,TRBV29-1,CSVEGSGSPSYNEQFF
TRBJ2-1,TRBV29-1,CSVGAGNYNEQFF
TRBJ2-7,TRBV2,CASSATGFEQYF
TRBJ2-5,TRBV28,CASRTTAGDQETQYF
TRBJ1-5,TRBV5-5,CASSLASGVYQPQHF
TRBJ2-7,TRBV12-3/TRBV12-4,CASSRTSGHYEQYF
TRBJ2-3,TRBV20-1,CSARPTSRSFTDTQYF
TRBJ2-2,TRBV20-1,CSARRTRTGELFF
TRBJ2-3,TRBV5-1,CASSLQPVTDTQYF
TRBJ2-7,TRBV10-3,CAISLREGSYEQYF
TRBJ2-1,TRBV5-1,CASKSTSGRRDNEQFF
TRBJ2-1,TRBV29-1,CSVVRQGKEFF
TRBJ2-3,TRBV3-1,CASSPSGRASTDAQYF
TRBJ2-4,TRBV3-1,CASSQDAGGAKNIQYF